This entry lists 23 T cell receptor beta chains sequenced from one sample in a study of blood T cell repertoires in COVID-19. The data were produced by immunoSEQ multiplex PCR, yet TCRdb's version contains in-frame clones alone and is incomplete. This table holds 250,000 to 400,000 clones, 88% found once. The sequenced sample was peripheral blood. These receptors came from a woman younger than 45 with COVID-19, enrolled during active disease.

The chain carries TRBV5-8 and TRBJ2-7; TRBD1 aligns across 10 bases. From germline, CDR1 is SGHTS and CDR2 YDEGEE. This CDR3 is built from 15 residues. Trimming cost V 4 bases and J 4 bases; bases outside gene matches: 8. The CDR3 sequence: CASSLYGTGVYEQYF. Written as DNA, the CDR3 is TGTGCCAGCAGCCTTTACGGGACAGGGGTTTACGAGCAGTACTTC. Complete variable domain (other parts from reference TRBV5-8 and TRBJ2-7): EAGVTQSPTHLIKTRGQQATLRCSPISGHTSVYWYQQALGLGLQFLLWYDEGEERNRGNFPPRFSGRQFPNYSSELNVNALELEDSALYLCASSLYGTGVYEQYFGPGTRLTVT.

V usage is TRBV5-1 and J usage is TRBJ1-6; no firm D call. The germline V gene has CDR1 SGHRS and CDR2 YFSETQ. Trimming left V 0 bases short and J 9 bases short, with 16 bases between. The CDR3 contains 16 residues. In DNA, the CDR3 is TGCGCCAGCAGCTTGGCTGCGGGGATATCGGGTTCACCCCTCCACTTT. Translated, it gives CASSLAAGISGSPLHF.

The chain has TRBV6-5 and TRBJ1-5; possible D gene TRBD1, 6 bases. V lost 4 bases and J 7 bases, leaving 20 bases between the germline ends. CDR1 MNHEY and CDR2 SVGAGI come from the germline V gene. This CDR3 is built from 16 residues. The CDR3 is CASSSHRVTGGQPQHF. CDR3 DNA: TGTGCCAGCAGTTCCCACAGGGTAACGGGAGGACAGCCCCAGCATTTT.

J is TRBJ2-2 and V is TRBV27, with 7 bases identical to TRBD2. Germline values: CDR1 MNHEY, CDR2 SMNVEV (reference sequence). The CDR3 covers 16 residues. V shed 2 bases and J 3 bases; nucleotides not matched to a gene: 6. CDR3 amino acids: CASSLIGGGYTGELFF. The CDR3 DNA reads as TGTGCCAGCAGTTTAATTGGCGGGGGATACACCGGGGAGCTGTTTTTT.

V is TRBV5-1 and J is TRBJ2-5; a weak D match, TRBD2 (6 bases). CDR1 SGHRS and CDR2 YFSETQ come from the germline V gene. The ends were cut back, 1 base at V and 2 bases at J, with 15 bases in the middle. The CDR3 sequence is 16 residues long. The CDR3 sequence: CASSLMASAEQETQYF. DNA of the CDR3: TGCGCCAGCAGCTTGATGGCTAGCGCGGAGCAAGAGACCCAGTACTTC.

In the case of this clone: An end of the junction differs from the germline gene, which may be a read error. The chain has TRBV5-4 and TRBJ2-3; possibly TRBD2 for D (5 bases). CDR1 SGHNT and CDR2 YYREEE come from the germline V gene (reference sequence). This CDR3 has 14 residues. The CDR3 DNA reads as TGTGCCAGCAGCTTGGAGGCTAGCAAAGATACGCAGTATTTT. Its protein is CASSLEASKDTQYF. The whole variable domain, remainder taken from reference TRBV5-4 and TRBJ2-3, is ETGVTQSPTHLIKTRGQQVTLRCSSQSGHNTVSWYQQALGQGPQFIFQYYREEENGRGNFPPRFSGLQFPNYSSELNVNALELDDSALYLCASSLEASKDTQYFGPGTRLTVL.

This clone has just a few counts. The junction differs from germline at one of its ends, possibly a read error. The same CDR3 can be traced to other DNA sequences in this sample. The rearrangement links TRBV5-4 to TRBJ1-2; TRBD1 aligns across 8 bases. Germline CDR1 is SGHNT and CDR2 is YYREEE (reference sequence). This CDR3 is 13 amino acids long. This chain's CDR3 is CASSLDRAYGYTF. The CDR3 DNA sequence: TGTGCCAGCAGTTTGGACAGGGCCTATGGCTACACCTTC. Together with reference TRBV5-4 and TRBJ1-2, the CDR3 gives the full variable domain: ETGVTQSPTHLIKTRGQQVTLRCSSQSGHNTVSWYQQALGQGPQFIFQYYREEENGRGNFPPRFSGLQFPNYSSELNVNALELDDSALYLCASSLDRAYGYTFGSGTRLTVV.

The chain recombines TRBV7-9 with TRBJ2-3; D might be TRBD1 (6 bases). Germline loops: CDR1 SEHNR, CDR2 FQNEAQ (reference sequence). The CDR3 has 16 amino acids. Between the trimmed V and J ends, which lost 5 bases and 1 base, there was a span of 16 bases. The chain's CDR3 is CASSRTSGQRTDTQYF. DNA of the CDR3: TGTGCCAGCAGCCGGACATCAGGACAGCGCACAGATACGCAGTATTTT.

The chain couples TRBV12-5 to TRBJ1-5; TRBD1 might be the D (6 bases). Trimming pared 4 bases from V and 2 bases from J, leaving 15 bases between. Germline V gene lookup returns CDR1 LGHNT and CDR2 FRNRAP. The CDR3 runs 16 residues. The CDR3 sequence: CASGWGEGVGNQPQHF. In DNA, the CDR3 is TGTGCTAGTGGTTGGGGAGAGGGGGTGGGCAATCAGCCCCAGCATTTT.

CDR3 sequence (DNA): TGTGCCAGCAGCTTTACGGGGACTGAAGCTTTCTTT. Translating it yields CASSFTGTEAFF. The V and J genes are TRBV7-9 and TRBJ1-1, with D uncertain. Germline CDR1 is SEHNR and CDR2 is FQNEAQ (reference sequence). V was clipped by 3 bases and J by 5 bases, with 7 bases between them. This CDR3 contains 12 residues. The full variable domain, its missing parts supplied by reference TRBV7-9 and TRBJ1-1, is DTGVSQNPRHKITKRGQNVTFRCDPISEHNRLYWYRQTLGQGPEFLTYFQNEAQLEKSRLLSDRFSAERPKGSFSTLEIQRTEQGDSAMYLCASSFTGTEAFFGQGTRLTVV.

V is TRBV3-1 (or the pseudogene TRBV3-2) and J is TRBJ2-2, with a possible D match to TRBD2 (5 bases). Trimming removed 0 bases from V and 6 bases from J, with 11 bases in between. This CDR3 spans 15 amino acids. The V gene's germline CDR1 is LGHDT and CDR2 YNNKEL (reference sequence). The CDR3 DNA follows: TGTGCCAGCAGCCAAGATCTAGCATTATCCGGGGAGCTGTTTTTT. Protein sequence: CASSQDLALSGELFF.

The count of this clone is one. The chain joins TRBV5-1 to TRBJ2-1, with TRBD1 matching 7 bases. Germline assignment: CDR1 SGHRS and CDR2 YFSETQ. V shed 7 bases, J shed 5 bases, and the junction held 9 bases outside the gene matches. The CDR3 runs to 14 residues. The CDR3 region is CASSTGDPNNEQFF. Written as DNA, the CDR3 is TGCGCCAGCTCTACAGGGGACCCCAACAATGAGCAGTTCTTC.

The chain has TRBV19 and TRBJ1-1; 9 nucleotides match TRBD1. V lost 7 bases and J lost 2; bases outside the gene matches: 2. Germline V gene data show CDR1 as LNHDA and CDR2 as SQIVND (reference sequence). This CDR3 has 13 amino acids. The CDR3: CASKDRGNTEAFF. The CDR3 DNA reads TGTGCCAGTAAGGACAGGGGAAACACTGAAGCTTTCTTT.

In its sample, this clone was seen a few times. The chain recombines TRBV7-3 with TRBJ2-3; D is possibly TRBD1 (5 bases). The length of the CDR3 is 13 residues. In germline, CDR1 is SGHTA, CDR2 FQGTGA. The ends were cut back, 5 bases at V and 8 bases at J, with 14 bases in the middle. In nucleotides, the CDR3 is TGTGCCAGCAGCGTCGACGGTCAGGGTACGCAGTATTTT. The encoded protein is CASSVDGQGTQYF.

This clone appeared a few times. The chain couples TRBV27 to TRBJ2-1, with TRBD1 matching 11 bases. After removal of 5 bases from V and 7 bases from J, the junction contained 10 bases not matched to a gene. CDR1 is MNHEY, CDR2 SMNVEV, per germline (reference sequence). This CDR3 comprises 16 residues. The DNA for the CDR3 is TGTGCCAGCAGTGCCTACCGGGACAGGGGGAGGAATGAGCAGTTCTTC. This gives the protein CASSAYRDRGRNEQFF.

With regard to this clone: Since a much larger clone is just one base distant, this may be a read error. This chain joins TRBV27 and TRBJ1-1; D uncertain. The CDR3 consists of 13 residues. The germline V and J ends were trimmed by 6 bases and 1 base, with 9 bases remaining between them. Germline CDR1 is MNHEY and CDR2 is SMNVEV (reference sequence). CDR3 in amino acids: CASSLTKNTEAFF. DNA of the CDR3: TGTGCCAGCAGCCTTACAAAGAACACTGAAGCTTTCTTT.

This chain uses TRBV7-9 with TRBJ1-4, with 7 bases identical to TRBD1. This CDR3 has 15 residues. Germline V gives CDR1 SEHNR, CDR2 FQNEAQ (reference sequence). Trimming at V came to 4 bases and at J to 5 bases, leaving 7 bases not matched to a gene. For the CDR3, the DNA is TGTGCCAGCAGCTCACAGGGGAGTTGGAATGAAAAACTGTTTTTT. Encoded protein: CASSSQGSWNEKLFF.

V is TRBV2 and J is TRBJ2-1, with D tentatively TRBD2 (5 bases). Germline-derived CDR1 and CDR2 are SNHLY and FYNNEI. V lost 1 base, J lost 16 bases, and 14 bases lay in between. The CDR3 consists of 12 residues. CDR3 bases: TGTGCCAGCAGTGAAGGTGGGCTAGCTGTTTTCTTC. Residues: CASSEGGLAVFF.

The count of this clone is one. The V and J genes are TRBV12-3 or TRBV12-4 and TRBJ2-1, with D tentatively TRBD1 (6 bases). The V end lost 5 bases, the J end lost 7 bases, and 12 bases lay between the germline ends. This CDR3 contains 13 residues. CDR3 in DNA: TGTGCCAGCAGTACGAGTAGGGGGAATGAGCAGTTCTTC. As protein: CASSTSRGNEQFF.

This clone was seen a few times. This sample includes further DNA sequences coding for the same CDR3. The genes are TRBV7-9 and TRBJ1-4; 9 bases are a match to TRBD1. V shed 4 bases, J shed 7 bases, and the junction held 7 bases outside the gene matches. Germline V gene data show CDR1 as SEHNR and CDR2 as FQNEAQ (reference sequence). This CDR3 comprises 15 residues. Here the CDR3 reads CASSSPGQGGEKLFF. Written as DNA, the CDR3 is TGTGCCAGCAGCTCACCGGGACAGGGTGGTGAAAAACTGTTTTTT.

This clone came up once. This chain joins TRBV12-3 or TRBV12-4 and TRBJ1-1; D unresolved. The CDR3 loop spans 13 amino acids. Trimming took 5 bases from V and 1 from J, leaving 8 bases between them. The CDR3 bases are TGTGCCAGCAGTCTTTTCGGGAACACTGAAGCTTTCTTT. It translates to CASSLFGNTEAFF.

Note on this clone: This specimen includes other DNA sequences encoding the same CDR3. The chain joins TRBV27 to TRBJ1-2; D might be TRBD1 (6 bases). Germline V CDR1 and CDR2: MNHEY, SMNVEV (reference sequence). The V gene lost 1 base and the J gene lost 6 bases, with 9 bases spanning the gap. The CDR3 has 13 residues. This CDR3 is CASSLFPGDGYTF. Here the CDR3 DNA reads TGTGCCAGCAGTTTATTTCCAGGGGATGGCTACACCTTC.

The chain recombines TRBV2 with TRBJ1-2; D uncertain. This CDR3 is built from 14 residues. Germline V lookup: CDR1 SNHLY, CDR2 FYNNEI. V was clipped by 4 bases and J by 0 bases, with 9 bases between them. The CDR3 nucleotides are TGTGCCAGCAGTGTGGTTAGAGCTAACTATGGCTACACCTTC. Its protein is CASSVVRANYGYTF.